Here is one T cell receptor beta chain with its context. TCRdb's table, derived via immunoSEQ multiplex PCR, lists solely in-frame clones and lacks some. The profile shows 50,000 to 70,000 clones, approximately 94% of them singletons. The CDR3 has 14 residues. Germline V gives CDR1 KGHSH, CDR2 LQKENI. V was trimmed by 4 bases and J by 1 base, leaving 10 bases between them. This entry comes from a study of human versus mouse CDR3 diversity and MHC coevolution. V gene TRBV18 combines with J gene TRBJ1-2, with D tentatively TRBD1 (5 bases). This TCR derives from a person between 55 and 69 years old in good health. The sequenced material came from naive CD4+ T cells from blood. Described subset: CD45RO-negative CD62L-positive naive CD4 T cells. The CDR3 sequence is CASSQGRNNYGYTF. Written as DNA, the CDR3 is TGTGCCAGCTCACAGGGGCGAAATAACTATGGCTACACCTTC.